This paragraph reports one TCR beta chain. The antigen remains unidentified. The data belong to a study of monozygotic twins with inflammatory bowel disease. Study findings and constraints: No repertoire similarity difference was seen between concordant and discordant twins; power was possibly limited.

Researchers collected over 2 ml of blood per donor. The CDR3 is 16 amino acids. The germline gives CDR1 MDHEN, CDR2 SYDVKM. Across eight separate reactions for each sample, cDNA was made. UMIs incorporating a 6-nucleotide sample barcode were appended by means of template switching. TCRdb reprocessed the 5' RACE reads, with one entry per CDR3 protein and no DNA. This sample's clone table lists approximately 140,000 distinct CDR3 sequences. The V and J genes are TRBV28 and TRBJ2-1; TCRdb lists TRBD2, though no DNA is available to test this call. The TCR comes from a human donor with ulcerative colitis or Crohn's disease, or a healthy co-twin of an affected twin (not recorded which). The sequenced material came from blood. The CDR3 here is CASSLWGSGGMVEQFF.